Following are 21 T cell receptor beta chains from one sample sequenced in a study of blood T cells in healthy people across ages. Alongside a J-beta primer mix, a sample-barcoded 5' primer served in a second PCR lasting about 7 to 12 cycles. From the 5' RACE reads, TCRdb called clonotypes with MiXCR, one entry per CDR3 protein. This table has more than 800,000 distinct CDR3 sequences, about 28% appearing once. The sample was blood. All receptors come from a woman older than 75 in good health.

The CDR3 nucleotides read TGTGCCAGCAGTTTGAGCACAGGTGATACCTCTGGGGCCAACGTCCTGACTTTC. Translated: CASSLSTGDTSGANVLTF. This chain uses TRBV6-7 with TRBJ2-6, with D possibly matching TRBD1 (5 bases). TRBV6-7 counts as an open reading frame of uncertain function. Deletions cut 4 bases from V and 0 bases from J, with 16 bases between. The CDR3 contains 18 residues.

The rearrangement uses TRBV6-5 and TRBJ1-4; no definite D call. The length of the CDR3 is 17 residues. Germline CDR1 reads MNHEY; CDR2 reads SVGAGI. V lost 2 bases and J lost 4, with 17 bases in between. Here the CDR3 reads CASSYRGPSAYNEKLFF. In DNA, the CDR3 is TGTGCCAGCAGTTACAGAGGGCCTTCCGCGTATAATGAAAAACTGTTTTTT.

This clonotype was counted many times. The chain carries TRBV25-1 and TRBJ1-6; 10 bases are a match to TRBD1. The CDR3 sequence is 16 residues long. V was pared by 2 bases and J by 9 bases, with 7 bases of the junction left unmatched. Germline V CDR1 and CDR2: MGHDK, SYGVNS. The DNA of the CDR3 is TGTGCCAGCAGTGAACCTCTGACAGGGGGCACTTCACCCCTCCACTTT. This codes for CASSEPLTGGTSPLHF.

Note on this clonotype: This clone may be a read error of a much larger clone one base away. CDR3 DNA sequence: TGTGCCGGCAGCCCCCGCAGGGGAGATACGCAGTATTTT. It yields the protein CAGSPRRGDTQYF. This chain links TRBV14 with TRBJ2-3, with D maybe TRBD1 (6 bases). The CDR3 spans 13 residues. Germline assignment: CDR1 SGHDN and CDR2 FVKESK.

This clonotype was detected many times. The chain carries TRBV10-3 and TRBJ2-3, with TRBD1 identical over 10 bases. The CDR3 length is 15 residues. The germline CDR1 and CDR2 sequences are ENHRY and SYGVKD. Trimming took 2 bases from V and 6 from J; bases not matched to a gene: 5. The chain's CDR3 is CAISERTGGIDTQYF. CDR3 in DNA: TGTGCCATCAGTGAGCGGACAGGGGGGATTGATACGCAGTATTTT.

The genes are TRBV15 and TRBJ2-2; D possibly corresponds to TRBD2 (6 bases). CDR3 length: 16 residues. The germline V gene has CDR1 LNHNV and CDR2 YYDKDF (reference sequence). The ends were cut back, 4 bases at V and 3 bases at J, with 15 bases in the middle. CDR3 DNA sequence: TGTGCCACCAGCAAAAGATGGGGGGTGGACACCGGGGAGCTGTTTTTT. Translation: CATSKRWGVDTGELFF.

V is TRBV7-9 and J is TRBJ1-2; no reliable D call. The CDR3 has 19 residues. The germline V gene encodes CDR1 SEHNR and CDR2 FQNEAQ (reference sequence). V lost 4 bases and J lost 5, with 29 bases in between. In nucleotides, the CDR3 is TGTGCCAGCAGCTCACCTTTAGGGTTGTCGATCAATAGTATATATGGCTACACCTTC. Amino acid sequence: CASSSPLGLSINSIYGYTF.

At least ten counts were recorded for this clonotype. CDR3 protein: CSVKQGDEGYGYTF. The CDR3 nucleotides are TGCAGCGTTAAACAGGGCGATGAGGGCTATGGCTACACCTTC. This sequence joins TRBV29-1 and TRBJ1-2; tentatively, D is TRBD1 (6 bases). CDR1 and CDR2 from the germline V gene are SQVTM and ANQGSEA. The CDR3 is made up of 14 amino acids. With 5 bases removed from V and 4 bases from J, the gap between germline ends came to 17 bases.

The V call is TRBV5-1, the J call TRBJ2-2; 9 nucleotides match TRBD2. Germline-derived CDR1 and CDR2 are SGHRS and YFSETQ. V lost 0 bases, J lost 4 bases, and 7 bases stayed unmatched. This CDR3 is built from 17 residues. This CDR3 is CASSLEGGGAITGELFF. The CDR3, as DNA: TGCGCCAGCAGCTTGGAAGGCGGGGGGGCCATCACCGGGGAGCTGTTTTTT.

This clonotype appeared a few times. The V and J genes are TRBV4-3 and TRBJ1-2; 7 nucleotides agree with TRBD1. The trim removed 3 bases at V and 3 bases at J, leaving 7 bases unmatched. The CDR3 runs 15 residues. CDR1 and CDR2 from the germline V gene are LGHNA and YSLEER. CDR3 in amino acids: CASSHGRGQYYGYTF. CDR3 DNA: TGCGCCAGCAGCCACGGACGGGGACAGTACTATGGCTACACCTTC.

This clonotype appeared a single time. The chain uses TRBV5-1 and TRBJ2-1; 9 bases line up with TRBD1. Germline assignment: CDR1 SGHRS and CDR2 YFSETQ. Losses at the gene ends were 4 bases for V and 8 bases for J; bases not matched to a gene: 7. The CDR3 loop spans 14 amino acids. The CDR3, as DNA: TGCGCCAGCAGCCCCGGGACAGGGAACGATGAGCAGTTCTTC. Translated: CASSPGTGNDEQFF.

The chain carries TRBV27 and TRBJ1-1, with 8 bases that match TRBD1. Losses at the gene ends were 6 bases for V and 1 base for J; bases not matched to a gene: 7. Germline CDR1 and CDR2: MNHEY and SMNVEV (reference sequence). The CDR3 totals 15 residues. CDR3 DNA sequence: TGTGCCAGCAGGGGGGCCGGGACAGGGAACACTGAAGCTTTCTTT. It codes for CASRGAGTGNTEAFF.

This clonotype occurred many times. The rearrangement joins TRBV12-3 or TRBV12-4 to TRBJ1-2, with 9 bases fitting TRBD1. The CDR3 has 15 amino acids. V shed 1 base, J shed 2 bases, and the junction held 2 bases outside the gene matches. CDR3 nucleotide sequence: TGTGCCAGCAGTTTAGATGACAGGGGGAACTATGGCTACACCTTC. It codes for CASSLDDRGNYGYTF.

This clonotype appeared once. A much larger clone differs by one base, so this may be a read error. This chain joins TRBV6-2 or TRBV6-3 and TRBJ2-5; 11 bases fit TRBD2. The CDR3 contains 15 residues. Germline V lookup: CDR1 MNHEY, CDR2 SVGEGT. V dropped 0 bases and J dropped 11; count of bases not matched to a gene: 8. This chain's CDR3 is CASSYSSGGDNEQYF. The CDR3 DNA is TGTGCCAGCAGTTACTCTAGCGGGGGGGACAATGAGCAGTACTTC.

This clonotype appeared many times. The V gene is TRBV20-1, the J gene TRBJ1-5, with D possibly being TRBD1 (5 bases). This CDR3 has 15 residues. The V end lost 4 bases, the J end lost 2 bases, and 15 bases lay between the germline ends. From germline, CDR1 is DFQATT and CDR2 SNEGSKA (reference sequence). CDR3 region: CSAKPVAGGNQPQHF. CDR3 nucleotides: TGCAGTGCTAAGCCCGTGGCGGGGGGCAATCAGCCCCAGCATTTT.

Worth noting for this clonotype: A much larger clone differs from this one at a single base, so this may be a read error. V gene TRBV4-2 combines with J gene TRBJ1-5; 7 bases are shared with TRBD1. From germline, CDR1 is LGHNA and CDR2 YNFKEQ. This CDR3 has 17 amino acids. As DNA, the CDR3 is TGTGCCAGCAGCAAACTGACAGGGACCGATAGCAGTCAGCCCCAGCATTTT. This sequence encodes CASSKLTGTDSSQPQHF.

This clonotype was seen repeatedly, ten times or more. This chain connects TRBV28 to TRBJ2-5; maybe TRBD2 (5 bases). Germline V gene lookup returns CDR1 MDHEN and CDR2 SYDVKM. Trimming took off 8 bases at V and 5 bases at J, with 18 bases between the two ends. The CDR3 contains 14 residues. CDR3 region: CASATRGSGETQYF. The CDR3 bases are TGTGCCAGCGCCACCCGGGGATCCGGGGAGACCCAGTACTTC.

The genes are TRBV5-1 and TRBJ1-2; D is ambiguous. Germline V gene lookup returns CDR1 SGHRS and CDR2 YFSETQ. The ends were cut back, 0 bases at V and 1 base at J, with 7 bases in the middle. CDR3 length: 14 residues. CDR3 sequence: CASSLGWDNYGYTF. The CDR3 bases are TGCGCCAGCAGCTTGGGGTGGGATAACTATGGCTACACCTTC.

This rearrangement joins TRBV4-3 to TRBJ1-4; 7 nucleotides match TRBD1. Germline CDR1 LGHNA, CDR2 YSLEER. This CDR3 contains 17 residues. J was trimmed by 2 bases and V by 1 base; bases with no gene match: 7. This CDR3 is CASSQGRGIGTNEKLFF. CDR3 nucleotide sequence: TGCGCCAGCAGCCAAGGCAGGGGGATCGGTACTAATGAAAAACTGTTTTTT.

This clonotype was seen repeatedly, ten times or more. The J gene is TRBJ2-5, the V gene TRBV6-5; tentatively, D is TRBD2 (6 bases). In germline, CDR1 is MNHEY, CDR2 SVGAGI. The CDR3 consists of 13 residues. CDR3 nucleotides: TGTGCGGCGGGGCGGGGAGGAAAAGAGACCCAGTACTTC. Amino acids: CAAGRGGKETQYF.

The chain uses TRBV7-2 and TRBJ2-3; 11 positions match TRBD2. CDR3 length: 16 amino acids. The junction had 5 bases not matched to a gene; V was cut back by 5 bases and J by 1 base. Germline values: CDR1 SGHTA, CDR2 FQGNSA. CDR3 nucleotide sequence: TGTGCCAGCAGCACGACTAGCGGGGCCCGCACAGATACGCAGTATTTT. Translating gives CASSTTSGARTDTQYF.